Listed here are 26 T cell receptor beta chains from one sample, sequenced in a study of shared clonotypes between healthy human individuals. Sequenced by immunoSEQ multiplex PCR; TCRdb stores in-frame clones only, minus some. The profile shows 2 million to 2.5 million clones, 95% of them singletons. Sequenced material: naive CD4+ T cells sorted from blood. As to subset: CD45RA+ positively selected. The origin of the receptors is a man aged 18 to 30 in good health.

About this clone itself: The same CDR3 also results from other DNA sequences found in this sample. This chain connects TRBV20-1 to TRBJ2-3; D remains unclear. This CDR3 has 10 amino acids. In germline, CDR1 is DFQATT, CDR2 SNEGSKA (reference sequence). Trimming cost V 6 bases and J 2 bases, with 3 bases left between them. This CDR3 is CSANTDTQYF. CDR3 in DNA: TGCAGTGCCAACACAGATACGCAGTATTTT.

J is TRBJ2-3 and V is TRBV5-4; D tentatively fits TRBD1 or TRBD2 (5 bases each). The germline V gene encodes CDR1 SGHNT and CDR2 YYREEE (reference sequence). CDR3 length equals 16 residues. The V and J ends lost 0 bases and 2 bases respectively, with 13 bases between them. The CDR3 sequence: CASSLDYGGTTDTQYF. CDR3 DNA sequence: TGTGCCAGCAGCTTGGATTACGGTGGGACCACAGATACGCAGTATTTT.

The chain links TRBV2 to TRBJ1-5, with TRBD1 identical over 10 bases. This CDR3 has 15 residues. Germline V gene lookup returns CDR1 SNHLY and CDR2 FYNNEI. V was pared by 5 bases and J by 5 bases, with 6 bases of the junction left unmatched. The CDR3 DNA reads TGTGCCAGCAGTCAAGAAGGGACAGGGGATCAGCCCCAGCATTTT. Its translation is CASSQEGTGDQPQHF.

The chain uses TRBV11-3 and TRBJ2-7, with D possibly TRBD1 on 5 matching bases. With 5 bases removed from V and 4 bases from J, the gap between germline ends came to 15 bases. There are 14 residues in the CDR3. The germline V gene encodes CDR1 SGHNT and CDR2 YENEEA. Here the CDR3 reads CASSPGSVGYEQYF. The CDR3, as DNA: TGTGCCAGCAGCCCAGGGTCGGTAGGGTACGAGCAGTACTTC.

J is TRBJ2-7 and V is TRBV5-1; 7 positions match TRBD1. The J segment lost 0 bases and the V segment lost 4 bases, leaving 7 bases of the junction unmatched. CDR1 is SGHRS, CDR2 YFSETQ, per germline. This CDR3 is 15 amino acids long. The CDR3 region has the DNA TGCGCCAGCAGCGTGGGACAGATCAACTCCTACGAGCAGTACTTC. It yields the protein CASSVGQINSYEQYF.

V usage is TRBV29-1 and J usage is TRBJ2-3; no clear D. The germline V gene encodes CDR1 SQVTM and CDR2 ANQGSEA. The V end lost 4 bases, the J end lost 4 bases, and 15 bases lay between the germline ends. CDR3 size: 14 residues. CDR3 sequence: CSVAGRLISDTQYF. In DNA form, the CDR3 reads TGCAGCGTTGCCGGACGCCTCATCTCAGATACGCAGTATTTT.

V gene TRBV5-1 combines with J gene TRBJ1-4, with unresolved D. Trimming took off 2 bases at V and 0 bases at J, with 8 bases between the two ends. The CDR3 sequence is 15 residues long. Germline V CDR1 and CDR2: SGHRS, YFSETQ. CDR3 sequence (DNA): TGCGCCAGCAGCTTAGCCGCGTCAACTAATGAAAAACTGTTTTTT. This codes for CASSLAASTNEKLFF.

CDR3 in DNA: TGTGCCAGCAGTATTATAGACCCGCAGGGACTCTCCTACAATGAGCAGTTCTTC. Amino acid sequence: CASSIIDPQGLSYNEQFF. V usage is TRBV7-9 and J usage is TRBJ2-1; perhaps TRBD2 as D (6 bases). CDR1 is SEHNR, CDR2 FQNEAQ, per germline (reference sequence). The V gene lost 6 bases and the J gene lost 0 bases, with 21 bases spanning the gap. The CDR3 extends over 18 amino acids.

V usage is TRBV2 and J usage is TRBJ2-7; D remains unclear. This CDR3 is 13 amino acids long. Germline CDR1 reads SNHLY; CDR2 reads FYNNEI. With 8 bases removed from V and 2 bases from J, the gap between germline ends came to 13 bases. The CDR3 sequence: CASGLWSTYEQYF. The CDR3 region has the DNA TGTGCCAGCGGTCTTTGGAGTACCTACGAGCAGTACTTC.

This chain connects TRBV5-1 to TRBJ1-2; TRBD1 matches at 7 bases. CDR3 length: 14 residues. The germline gives CDR1 SGHRS, CDR2 YFSETQ. The J segment lost 1 base and the V segment lost 5 bases, leaving 5 bases of the junction unmatched. The CDR3 DNA is TGCGCCAGCAGTAACAGGGGCTATAACTATGGCTACACCTTC. Its protein is CASSNRGYNYGYTF.

The chain carries TRBV5-1 and TRBJ2-3; TRBD2 matches at 8 bases. Per the germline V gene, CDR1 is SGHRS and CDR2 is YFSETQ. The V and J ends lost 4 bases and 3 bases, in that order; junction bases with no gene match: 13. The CDR3 has 17 residues. The CDR3 loop reads CASSTLTSGSSTDTQYF. CDR3 nucleotides: TGCGCCAGCAGCACACTCACCAGCGGGAGCTCGACAGATACGCAGTATTTT.

This clone was seen only once. The chain uses TRBV2 and TRBJ2-5, with TRBD1 as a possible D gene (6 bases). Between the trimmed V and J ends, which lost 8 bases and 2 bases, there was a span of 18 bases. Germline V gene sequence: CDR1 SNHLY, CDR2 FYNNEI. The CDR3 runs to 15 residues. For the CDR3, the DNA is TGTGCCAGCCCACGGCCTGGACAGTTACAAGAGACCCAGTACTTC. Its translation: CASPRPGQLQETQYF.

The chain carries TRBV18 and TRBJ2-3; D is perhaps TRBD1 (6 bases). This CDR3 region has 15 residues. CDR1 and CDR2 from the germline V gene are KGHSH and LQKENI. The ends were cut back, 3 bases at V and 3 bases at J, with 13 bases in the middle. DNA for the CDR3: TGTGCCAGCTCACCCCGGACAGCCGAGACAGATACGCAGTATTTT. As protein: CASSPRTAETDTQYF.

The chain joins TRBV6-1 to TRBJ1-6; maybe TRBD1 (5 bases). The V gene's germline CDR1 is MNHNS and CDR2 SASEGT. The V end lost 3 bases, the J end lost 5 bases, and 5 bases lay between the germline ends. The CDR3 covers 13 residues. The CDR3 here is CASSDRDNSPLHF. The CDR3 region has the DNA TGTGCCAGCAGTGACAGGGATAATTCACCCCTCCACTTT.

The rearrangement joins TRBV7-2 to TRBJ2-7; no firm D call. Looked up from germline, CDR1 is SGHTA and CDR2 is FQGNSA. The CDR3 loop spans 14 amino acids. Trimming took off 5 bases at V and 0 bases at J, with 11 bases between the two ends. CDR3 loop: CASSARLSSYEQYF. CDR3 DNA: TGTGCCAGCAGCGCCCGGCTGAGCTCCTACGAGCAGTACTTC.

In the case of this clone: The sample has other DNA sequences that encode this CDR3 too. The chain couples TRBV7-2 to TRBJ2-7, with 11 positions matching TRBD2. V was clipped by 0 bases and J by 4 bases; unmatched bases: 2. The CDR3 is 15 residues long. The germline V gene encodes CDR1 SGHTA and CDR2 FQGNSA. Written as DNA, the CDR3 is TGTGCCAGCAGCTTAGCCGGGACTAGCGGTTACGAGCAGTACTTC. Protein product: CASSLAGTSGYEQYF.

Worth noting for this clone: Distinct nucleotide sequences in the sample also encode this CDR3. This chain connects TRBV5-1 to TRBJ1-1, with D maybe TRBD1 (5 bases). Trimming stripped 0 bases from V and 1 base from J, with 7 bases between. The CDR3 is 14 residues long. Germline V gene lookup returns CDR1 SGHRS and CDR2 YFSETQ. CDR3 sequence: CASSLVGGNTEAFF. In DNA form, the CDR3 reads TGCGCCAGCAGCTTGGTTGGGGGGAACACTGAAGCTTTCTTT.

The V and J genes are TRBV19 and TRBJ1-6; 7 bases match TRBD1. The CDR3 has 15 amino acids. V lost 7 bases, J lost 7 bases, and 10 bases stayed unmatched. The germline V gene has CDR1 LNHDA and CDR2 SQIVND (reference sequence). CDR3 nucleotide sequence: TGTGCCAGTACCAGACAGGGTTTGGAGAATTCACCCCTCCACTTT. This encodes CASTRQGLENSPLHF.

Turning to this clone: The junction differs from germline at one of its ends, possibly a read error. The chain recombines TRBV7-9 with TRBJ1-5; the D gene is possibly TRBD1 (5 bases). There are 14 residues in the CDR3. The germline gives CDR1 SEHNR, CDR2 FQNEAQ (reference sequence). The CDR3 nucleotides read TGTGCCAGCAGCCTAGCGGGGGTGGCATCGCCCCAGCATTTT. It is translated as CASSLAGVASPQHF. Full variable domain (rest looked up from reference TRBV7-9 and TRBJ1-5): DTGVSQNPRHKITKRGQNVTFRCDPISEHNRLYWYRQTLGQGPEFLTYFQNEAQLEKSRLLSDRFSAERPKGSFSTLEIQRTEQGDSAMYLCASSLAGVASPQHFGDGTRLSIL.

The chain is built from TRBV4-1 and TRBJ1-1; 9 nucleotides match TRBD1. Germline CDR1 and CDR2: MGHRA and YSYEKL. This CDR3 contains 18 residues. V was clipped by 1 base and J by 1 base; unmatched bases: 10. CDR3 sequence (DNA): TGCGCCAGCAGCCAAGTCAGACAGGGGGGTATAGCGAACACTGAAGCTTTCTTT. It translates to CASSQVRQGGIANTEAFF.

The chain is built from TRBV6-5 and TRBJ1-1; D ambiguous. Trimming stripped 3 bases from V and 11 bases from J, with 10 bases between. CDR1 is MNHEY, CDR2 SVGAGI, per germline. The CDR3 is made up of 11 amino acids. The chain's CDR3 is CASSYGLRAFF. The CDR3 nucleotides are TGTGCCAGCAGTTATGGTCTCAGGGCTTTCTTT.

The chain joins TRBV7-9 to TRBJ2-2; D call uncertain. Germline CDR1 is SEHNR and CDR2 is FQNEAQ (reference sequence). The CDR3 is 13 amino acids. V lost 3 bases and J lost 6, with 8 bases in between. CDR3 sequence: CASSFQAPGELFF. CDR3 DNA: TGTGCCAGCAGCTTTCAGGCCCCCGGGGAGCTGTTTTTT.

This clone was detected once. Different DNA sequences within this sample yield the same CDR3. This chain joins TRBV10-1 and TRBJ2-3; D not certain. CDR1 is WNHNN and CDR2 is SYGVQD in the germline V gene (reference sequence). Trimming stripped 2 bases from V and 2 bases from J, with 5 bases between. The CDR3 extends over 13 amino acids. As DNA, the CDR3 is TGCGCCAGCAGTGAGCCCCCCACAGATACGCAGTATTTT. As protein: CASSEPPTDTQYF.

As concerns this clone: The germline gene is not matched at one end of the junction; a read error may be the cause. This rearrangement joins TRBV7-7 to TRBJ2-7, with TRBD1 matching over 9 bases. The CDR3 totals 15 residues. CDR1 is SSHAT, CDR2 FNYEAQ, per germline (reference sequence). CDR3 bases: TGTGCTAGCAGCCCACAGGGGGCAGGAAGCGGCGAGCAGTACTTC. Translation: CASSPQGAGSGEQYF.

Worth noting for this clone: Different DNA sequences within this sample yield the same CDR3. This chain links TRBV15 with TRBJ1-2; a weak D match, TRBD1 (5 bases). Deletions cut 0 bases from V and 3 bases from J, with 5 bases between. CDR3 length: 13 amino acids. From germline, CDR1 is LNHNV and CDR2 YYDKDF (reference sequence). CDR3 sequence (DNA): TGTGCCACCAGCAGAGACAGGGACTATGGCTACACCTTC. Translation gives CATSRDRDYGYTF.

Details on this clone: Other nucleotide sequences from this sample produce the same CDR3. The CDR3 bases are TGTGCCATCAGTGAGTCCGGCGGAGATACGCAGTATTTT. Translating it yields CAISESGGDTQYF. The V and J genes are TRBV10-3 and TRBJ2-3; D is ambiguous. This CDR3 comprises 13 residues. Trimming stripped 0 bases from V and 5 bases from J, with 6 bases between. From germline, CDR1 is ENHRY and CDR2 SYGVKD.